This TCR beta chain was recorded in a study of T cell responses to AZD1222 COVID-19 vaccine. Findings and limits, study-wide: Only six AZD1222 recipients tested seropositive at baseline.

TCRdb keeps only in-frame clones here, not all; method: immunoSEQ multiplex PCR. Of 150,000 to 200,000 clones detected, about 94% appear once; the ten largest clones hold roughly a tenth. Concerning this clone: Its antigen is currently unknown.

Looked up from germline, CDR1 is SQVTM and CDR2 is ANQGSEA. The CDR3 is 13 amino acids. V lost 4 bases to trimming and J lost 0 bases, with 10 bases between them. V usage is TRBV29-1 and J usage is TRBJ2-7, with D hard to call. The sequence derives from an adult in good health. Specimen: peripheral blood, collected on day 0 of AZD1222 vaccination. CDR3 sequence reads: CSVAIGPSYEQYF. Written as DNA, the CDR3 is TGCAGCGTTGCCATCGGGCCCTCCTACGAGCAGTACTTC.